Presented here are 19 T cell receptor beta chains from one specimen sequenced in a study of cytomegalovirus exposure and HLA in healthy donors. The assay was immunoSEQ multiplex PCR, and TCRdb's table has in-frame clones only and misses some. In the table there are about 110,000 clones, 88% of which are singletons. The sequenced sample was PBMCs. Receptors originate from a woman aged 18-30 years in good health and CMV-seropositive.

The chain carries TRBV27 and TRBJ2-3, with a tentative D call TRBD1 (5 bases). The CDR3 extends over 15 amino acids. V gave up 8 bases and J gave up 2 bases, with 17 bases separating them. In germline, CDR1 is MNHEY, CDR2 SMNVEV (reference sequence). CDR3: CASRRYGADTDTQYF. The CDR3 bases are TGTGCCAGCCGGCGCTATGGGGCCGACACAGATACGCAGTATTTT.

The genes are TRBV7-2 and TRBJ2-2; 7 positions match TRBD1. V was clipped by 5 bases and J by 5 bases; unmatched bases: 5. Germline-derived CDR1 and CDR2 are SGHTA and FQGNSA. The CDR3 has 14 amino acids. DNA for the CDR3: TGTGCCAGCAGCCCCACAGGGGATACCGGGGAGCTGTTTTTT. Its translation: CASSPTGDTGELFF.

V and J are TRBV19 and TRBJ2-2; maybe TRBD2 (5 bases). The CDR3 sequence is 16 residues long. Germline assignment: CDR1 LNHDA and CDR2 SQIVND (reference sequence). V lost 3 bases and J 0 bases, leaving 11 bases between the germline ends. CDR3 DNA sequence: TGTGCCAGTAGTATTTTCGGAGGATCGAACACCGGGGAGCTGTTTTTT. It specifies CASSIFGGSNTGELFF.

The genes are TRBV27 and TRBJ2-7, with 9 bases matching TRBD1. J lost 4 bases, V lost 6 bases, and 13 bases had no gene match. Germline assignment: CDR1 MNHEY and CDR2 SMNVEV (reference sequence). The CDR3 consists of 16 residues. The CDR3 protein is CASSSSSDRGRYEQYF. As DNA, the CDR3 is TGTGCCAGCAGCTCCAGCTCGGACAGGGGTCGGTACGAGCAGTACTTC.

The CDR3 spells CASSLGAVQETQYF. In DNA, the CDR3 is TGTGCCAGCAGCTTGGGAGCGGTCCAAGAGACCCAGTACTTC. V gene TRBV5-6 combines with J gene TRBJ2-5; possible D gene TRBD2, 5 bases. V lost 0 bases and J 1 base, leaving 7 bases between the germline ends. CDR1 is SGHDT and CDR2 is YYEEEE in the germline V gene. This CDR3 contains 14 residues. Variable domain in full (rest from reference TRBV5-6 and TRBJ2-5): DAGVTQSPTHLIKTRGQQVTLRCSPKSGHDTVSWYQQALGQGPQFIFQYYEEEERQRGNFPDRFSGHQFPNYSSELNVNALLLGDSALYLCASSLGAVQETQYFGPGTRLLVL.

The genes are TRBV19 and TRBJ1-1; 7 nucleotides align to TRBD1. Germline V gives CDR1 LNHDA, CDR2 SQIVND (reference sequence). The CDR3 is made up of 16 amino acids. Trimming removed 6 bases from V and 5 bases from J; junction bases left unmatched: 15. CDR3 amino acids: CASRTDWGRGKTEAFF. CDR3 coding DNA: TGTGCCAGTAGGACGGACTGGGGCAGGGGGAAGACTGAAGCTTTCTTT.

This chain connects TRBV5-4 to TRBJ2-3; the match to TRBD1 covers 7 bases. V trimming: 7 bases; J trimming: 0 bases; junction bases outside the gene matches: 11. CDR3 length: 16 amino acids. Germline lookup yields CDR1 SGHNT and CDR2 YYREEE (reference sequence). The CDR3 sequence is CASGSPDRPSTDTQYF. DNA of the CDR3: TGTGCCAGCGGAAGCCCGGACAGGCCTAGCACAGATACGCAGTATTTT.

V gene TRBV4-1 combines with J gene TRBJ2-7, with 9 bases fitting TRBD1. The V gene end was trimmed by 2 bases and the J gene end by 4 bases; junction bases not matched to a gene: 12. This CDR3 comprises 17 residues. The germline V gene has CDR1 MGHRA and CDR2 YSYEKL. The CDR3 bases are TGCGCCAGCAGCCAACTTAGCGCTCCGGGACAGGGTTACGAGCAGTACTTC. Amino acids: CASSQLSAPGQGYEQYF.

The genes are TRBV4-1 and TRBJ2-4; 16 positions agree with TRBD2. From germline, CDR1 is MGHRA and CDR2 YSYEKL. The CDR3 is 18 residues long. Trimming cost V 4 bases and J 7 bases; bases outside gene matches: 10. This CDR3 reads CASSPGLAGGPGKNIQYF. The CDR3 nucleotides read TGCGCCAGCAGCCCGGGACTAGCGGGGGGGCCGGGGAAGAACATTCAGTACTTC.

The chain links TRBV4-2 to TRBJ2-2; 8 bases map to TRBD1. This CDR3 comprises 15 residues. Germline V gene lookup returns CDR1 LGHNA and CDR2 YNFKEQ. The ends lost 6 bases at V and 2 bases at J; junction bases unmatched: 5. CDR3 DNA: TGTGCCAGCAGAAGGACAGGGTCCAACACCGGGGAGCTGTTTTTT. Protein product: CASRRTGSNTGELFF.

The chain is built from TRBV28 and TRBJ1-5; D is possibly TRBD1 (5 bases). There are 12 residues in the CDR3. CDR1 and CDR2 (germline): MDHEN, SYDVKM. V was cut by 6 bases and J by 8 bases, with 11 bases left in between. CDR3 sequence: CASRSGGKPQHF. The CDR3 bases are TGTGCCAGCAGGTCCGGGGGGAAGCCCCAGCATTTT.

The chain combines TRBV6-1 with TRBJ2-7; 12 nucleotides match TRBD1. The CDR3 loop spans 14 amino acids. Germline CDR1 and CDR2: MNHNS and SASEGT. J gave up 9 bases and V 4 bases, and 7 bases lay outside the gene matches. CDR3 sequence reads: CASSAGTGGWVQYF. As DNA, the CDR3 is TGTGCCAGCAGTGCCGGGACAGGGGGCTGGGTGCAGTACTTC.

V is TRBV9 and J is TRBJ2-1; perhaps TRBD1 as D (6 bases). This CDR3 is 12 amino acids long. Germline values: CDR1 SGDLS, CDR2 YYNGEE. The germline V and J ends were trimmed by 0 bases and 11 bases, with 9 bases remaining between them. CDR3 in amino acids: CASSVATGKQFF. CDR3 sequence (DNA): TGTGCCAGCAGCGTAGCGACAGGCAAGCAGTTCTTC.

The chain uses TRBV18 and TRBJ2-7, with 8 bases identical to TRBD2. Trimming at V came to 5 bases and at J to 3 bases, leaving 9 bases not matched to a gene. The CDR3 is 15 residues long. Per the germline V gene, CDR1 is KGHSH and CDR2 is LQKENI. As DNA, the CDR3 is TGTGCCAGCTCAACGGGGGAAGGGACTAGCTACGAGCAGTACTTC. It codes for CASSTGEGTSYEQYF. The whole variable domain, filled in from reference TRBV18 and TRBJ2-7, reads NAGVMQNPRHLVRRRGQEARLRCSPMKGHSHVYWYRQLPEEGLKFMVYLQKENIIDESGMPKERFSAEFPKEGPSILRIQQVVRGDSAAYFCASSTGEGTSYEQYFGPGTRLTVT.

The chain recombines TRBV6-6 with TRBJ2-7; 10 positions agree with TRBD1. The germline CDR1 and CDR2 sequences are MNHNY and SVGAGI (reference sequence). The CDR3 totals 16 residues. Germline trimming cut 6 bases from V and 7 bases from J; bases unmatched to any gene: 15. CDR3 amino acids: CASSRDRGTTTGEQYF. CDR3 in DNA: TGTGCCAGCAGCAGGGACAGGGGAACGACTACTGGGGAGCAGTACTTC.

With regard to this clone: The identical CDR3 is also encoded by other nucleotide sequences in the sample. The chain links TRBV6-6 to TRBJ1-2; 7 bases map to TRBD1. This CDR3 has 13 amino acids. V trimming: 6 bases; J trimming: 3 bases; junction bases outside the gene matches: 4. In germline, CDR1 is MNHNY, CDR2 SVGAGI (reference sequence). CDR3 amino acids: CASSPTGDYGYTF. The CDR3 DNA follows: TGTGCCAGCAGCCCTACAGGGGACTATGGCTACACCTTC.

CDR3 loop: CASSQSDRARGQPQHF. The CDR3 DNA reads TGTGCCAGCAGCCAGTCCGACAGGGCGAGGGGTCAGCCCCAGCATTTT. This chain connects TRBV7-2 to TRBJ1-5; TRBD1 aligns across 7 bases. J lost 6 bases, V lost 5 bases, and 13 bases had no gene match. The CDR3 covers 16 residues. Per the germline V gene, CDR1 is SGHTA and CDR2 is FQGNSA.

The count of this clone is one. V gene TRBV7-9 combines with J gene TRBJ2-2; TRBD1 might be the D (5 bases). This CDR3 has 15 residues. The germline V gene encodes CDR1 SEHNR and CDR2 FQNEAQ (reference sequence). The V and J ends lost 1 base and 6 bases respectively, with 12 bases between them. CDR3 DNA: TGTGCCAGCAGCTTAGTATTAGGGGATGCCGGGGAGCTGTTTTTT. It encodes CASSLVLGDAGELFF.

This clone was observed a single time. The chain is built from TRBV4-1 and TRBJ1-2; D unresolved. CDR3 length equals 12 residues. Trimming took 0 bases from V and 5 from J, leaving 4 bases between them. Germline CDR1 and CDR2: MGHRA and YSYEKL. The CDR3 region is CASSQDRYGYTF. The DNA of the CDR3 is TGCGCCAGCAGCCAAGACCGTTATGGCTACACCTTC.